This T cell receptor beta chain was captured in a study of T cells in Graves' hyperthyroidism and ophthalmopathy. A NOSPECS grade of at least 4, a Clinical Activity Score of at least 3 and duration under 3 months were recorded in ophthalmopathy patients. Uncontrolled infections, other autoimmune diseases, pregnancy or lactation led to exclusion of patients. Findings and caveats of the study: Ophthalmopathy was identified by the model a median around 5.9 months ahead of onset.

This clonotype was found many times. The antigen is unknown. Authors of the study amplified TCR beta CDR3 regions from RNA transcripts. The primer set for the first-round RT-PCR of the TCR CDR3 was HTBI. TCRdb reanalysed the multiplex PCR reads using MiXCR and keeps one entry per CDR3 protein. The table records approximately 530,000 distinct CDR3 sequences, 15% to 20% of them present only once. Sequencing input: blood. The sequence derives from a man aged 35-49 years with Graves' ophthalmopathy.

DNA for the CDR3: TGTGCCAGCAGTTTGGGACAGGCCATGAACACTGAAGCTTTCTTT. Encoded protein: CASSLGQAMNTEAFF. The V gene is TRBV9, the J gene TRBJ1-1, with 8 bases aligning to TRBD1. Trimming removed 5 bases from V and 0 bases from J; junction bases left unmatched: 6. Germline CDR1 and CDR2: SGDLS and YYNGEE. This CDR3 is 15 amino acids long.